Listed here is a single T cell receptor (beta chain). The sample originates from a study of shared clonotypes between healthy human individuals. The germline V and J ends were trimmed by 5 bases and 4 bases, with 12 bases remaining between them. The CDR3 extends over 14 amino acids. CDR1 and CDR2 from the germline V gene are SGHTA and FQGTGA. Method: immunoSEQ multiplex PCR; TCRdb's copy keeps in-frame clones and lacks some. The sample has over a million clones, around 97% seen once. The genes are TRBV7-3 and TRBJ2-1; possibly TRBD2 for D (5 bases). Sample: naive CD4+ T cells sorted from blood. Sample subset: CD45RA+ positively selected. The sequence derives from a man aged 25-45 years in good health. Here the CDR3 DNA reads TGTGCCAGCAGCCCGACTAACGGGTACAATGAGCAGTTCTTC. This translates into CASSPTNGYNEQFF.